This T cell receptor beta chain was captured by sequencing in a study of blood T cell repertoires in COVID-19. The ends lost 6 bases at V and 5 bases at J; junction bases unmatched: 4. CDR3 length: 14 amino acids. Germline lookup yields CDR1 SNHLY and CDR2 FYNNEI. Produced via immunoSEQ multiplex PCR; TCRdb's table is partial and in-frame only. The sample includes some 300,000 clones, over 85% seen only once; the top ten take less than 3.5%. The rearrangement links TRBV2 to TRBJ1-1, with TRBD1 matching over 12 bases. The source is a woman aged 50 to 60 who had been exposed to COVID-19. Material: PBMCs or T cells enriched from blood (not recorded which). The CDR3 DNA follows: TGTGCCAGCAGCGGGACAGGGGGCTGGACTGAAGCTTTCTTT. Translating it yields CASSGTGGWTEAFF.